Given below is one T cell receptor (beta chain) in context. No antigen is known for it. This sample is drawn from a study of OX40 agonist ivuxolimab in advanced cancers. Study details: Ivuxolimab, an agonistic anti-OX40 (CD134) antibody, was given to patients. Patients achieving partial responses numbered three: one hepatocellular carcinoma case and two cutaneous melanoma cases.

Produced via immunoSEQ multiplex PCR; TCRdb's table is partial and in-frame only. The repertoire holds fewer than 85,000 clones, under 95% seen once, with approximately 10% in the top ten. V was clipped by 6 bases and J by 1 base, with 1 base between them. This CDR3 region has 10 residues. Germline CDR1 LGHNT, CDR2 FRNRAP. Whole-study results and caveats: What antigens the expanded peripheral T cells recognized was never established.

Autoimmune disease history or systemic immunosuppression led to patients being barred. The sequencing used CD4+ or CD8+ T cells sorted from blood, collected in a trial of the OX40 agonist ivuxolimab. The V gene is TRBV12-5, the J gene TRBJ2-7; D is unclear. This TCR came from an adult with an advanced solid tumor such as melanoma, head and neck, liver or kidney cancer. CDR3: CASGSYEQYF. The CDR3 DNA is TGTGCTAGTGGGTCCTACGAGCAGTACTTC.